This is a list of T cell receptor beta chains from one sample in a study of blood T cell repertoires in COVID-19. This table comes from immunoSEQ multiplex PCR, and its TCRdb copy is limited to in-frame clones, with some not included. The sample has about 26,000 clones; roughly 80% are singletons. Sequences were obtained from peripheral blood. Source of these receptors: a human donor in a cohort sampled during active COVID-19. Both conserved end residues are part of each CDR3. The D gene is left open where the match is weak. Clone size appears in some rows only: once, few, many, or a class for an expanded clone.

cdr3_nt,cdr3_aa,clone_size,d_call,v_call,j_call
TGTGCCAGCAGTGAGGATCAGGGGGTGGGACAGACCCAGTACTTC,CASSEDQGVGQTQYF,-,TRBD1,TRBV6-1,TRBJ2-5
TGTGCCAGTAGTTTAGGACAGCACTACGAGCAGTACTTC,CASSLGQHYEQYF,few,-,TRBV19,TRBJ2-7
TGTGCCAGCAGTTCCACAGGGGGCTATGGCTACACCTTC,CASSSTGGYGYTF,-,TRBD1,TRBV27,TRBJ1-2
TGCAGCGTTGAAGCCCCCGGGGGTAGCGGGTATTACAATGAGCAGTTCTTC,CSVEAPGGSGYYNEQFF,-,TRBD2,TRBV29-1,TRBJ2-1
TGTGCCAGCAGCTCAAGGACTAGCGGGGGTAGCTCCTACAATGAGCAGTTCTTC,CASSSRTSGGSSYNEQFF,few,TRBD2,TRBV7-2,TRBJ2-1
TGTGCCAGCAGTTTCTCCGTAGTAGGAGGGTTAGGGAATGAGCAGTTCTTC,CASSFSVVGGLGNEQFF,-,-,TRBV27,TRBJ2-1
TGTGCCAGCAGCCCTCCGGGGAGCTCCTACAATGAGCAGTTCTTC,CASSPPGSSYNEQFF,-,-,TRBV7-9,TRBJ2-1
TGCGCCAGCAGCCTGGAGATAGGCTTCTCCTACGAGCAGTACTTC,CASSLEIGFSYEQYF,-,-,TRBV4-3,TRBJ2-7
TGTGCCAGCAGCCGAACGGGACTAGCGGAGTACGAGCAGTACTTC,CASSRTGLAEYEQYF,-,TRBD2,TRBV9,TRBJ2-7
TGTGCCAGCAGTCAAGCGACAGGGGCGGTAGACGAGCAGTACTTC,CASSQATGAVDEQYF,-,TRBD1,TRBV28,TRBJ2-7
TGCGCCAGCAGCCAAGGAGGCGGGAGGGCCACAGATACGCAGTATTTT,CASSQGGGRATDTQYF,-,TRBD2,TRBV4-3,TRBJ2-3